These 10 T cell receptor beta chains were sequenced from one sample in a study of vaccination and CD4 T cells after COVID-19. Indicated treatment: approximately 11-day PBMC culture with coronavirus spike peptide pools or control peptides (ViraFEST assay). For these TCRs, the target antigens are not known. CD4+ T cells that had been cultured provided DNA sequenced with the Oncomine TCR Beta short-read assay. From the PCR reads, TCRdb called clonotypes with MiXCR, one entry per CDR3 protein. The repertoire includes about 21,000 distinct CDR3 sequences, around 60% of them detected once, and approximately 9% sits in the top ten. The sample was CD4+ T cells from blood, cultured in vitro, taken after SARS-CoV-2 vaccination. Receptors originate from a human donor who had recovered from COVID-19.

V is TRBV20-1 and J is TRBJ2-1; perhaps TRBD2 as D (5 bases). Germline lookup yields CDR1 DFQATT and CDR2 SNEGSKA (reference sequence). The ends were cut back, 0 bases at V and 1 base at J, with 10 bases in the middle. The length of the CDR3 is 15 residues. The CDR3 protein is CSARDRAGSYNEQFF. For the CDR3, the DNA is TGCAGTGCTAGAGATAGGGCGGGTTCCTACAATGAGCAGTTCTTC.

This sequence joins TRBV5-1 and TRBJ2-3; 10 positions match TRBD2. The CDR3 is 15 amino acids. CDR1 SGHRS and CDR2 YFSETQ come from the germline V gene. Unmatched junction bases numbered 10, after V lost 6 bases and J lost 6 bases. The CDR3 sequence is CASNRLAGLEDTQYF. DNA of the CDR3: TGCGCCAGCAATAGACTAGCGGGTCTAGAGGATACGCAGTATTTT.

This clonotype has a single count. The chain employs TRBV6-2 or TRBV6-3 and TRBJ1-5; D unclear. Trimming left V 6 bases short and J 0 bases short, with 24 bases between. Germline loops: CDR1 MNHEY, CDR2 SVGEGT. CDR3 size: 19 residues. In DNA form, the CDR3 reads TGTGCCAGCAGCCCAATCTATCCGGGAGGGTTATATAGCAATCAGCCCCAGCATTTT. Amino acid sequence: CASSPIYPGGLYSNQPQHF.

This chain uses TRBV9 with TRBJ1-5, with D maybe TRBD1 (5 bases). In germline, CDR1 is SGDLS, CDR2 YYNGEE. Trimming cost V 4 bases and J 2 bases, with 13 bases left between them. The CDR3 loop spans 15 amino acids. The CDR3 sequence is CASSRGGAGNQPQHF. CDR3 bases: TGTGCCAGCAGCCGGGGCGGGGCAGGCAATCAGCCCCAGCATTTT.

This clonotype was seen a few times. The CDR3 DNA follows: TGTGCCAGCAGCCAAGGGGGCAGGGATTCACCCCTCCACTTT. This translates into CASSQGGRDSPLHF. The chain links TRBV14 to TRBJ1-6; D is possibly TRBD1 (5 bases). V gave up 1 base and J gave up 8 bases, with 9 bases separating them. The CDR3 runs to 14 residues. Germline CDR1 reads SGHDN; CDR2 reads FVKESK.

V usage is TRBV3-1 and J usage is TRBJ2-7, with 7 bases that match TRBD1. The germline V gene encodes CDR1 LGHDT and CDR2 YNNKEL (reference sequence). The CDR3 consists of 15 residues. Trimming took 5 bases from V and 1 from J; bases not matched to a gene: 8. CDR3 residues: CASSYSGQSSYEQYF. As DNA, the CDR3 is TGTGCCAGCAGCTATTCGGGACAGTCGTCCTACGAGCAGTACTTC.

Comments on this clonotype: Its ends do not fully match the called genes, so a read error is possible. The CDR3 bases are TGCGCCAGCAGCTTAACCCGGACAGCGAACACTGAAGCTTTCTTT. As protein: CASSLTRTANTEAFF. The chain has TRBV11-2 and TRBJ1-1; D perhaps matches TRBD1 (6 bases). This CDR3 contains 15 residues. Per germline, CDR1 SGHAT and CDR2 FQNNGV.

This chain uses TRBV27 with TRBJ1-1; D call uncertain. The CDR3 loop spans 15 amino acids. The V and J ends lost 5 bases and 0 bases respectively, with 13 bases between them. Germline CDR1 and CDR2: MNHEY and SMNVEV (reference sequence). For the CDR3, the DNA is TGTGCCAGCAGTCCCTCGGGAGTTATGAACACTGAAGCTTTCTTT. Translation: CASSPSGVMNTEAFF.

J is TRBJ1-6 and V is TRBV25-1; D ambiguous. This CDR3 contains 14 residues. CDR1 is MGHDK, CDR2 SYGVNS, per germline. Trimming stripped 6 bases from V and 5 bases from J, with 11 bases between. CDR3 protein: CASRQPDDNSPLHF. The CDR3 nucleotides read TGTGCCAGCAGGCAGCCTGACGATAATTCACCCCTCCACTTT.

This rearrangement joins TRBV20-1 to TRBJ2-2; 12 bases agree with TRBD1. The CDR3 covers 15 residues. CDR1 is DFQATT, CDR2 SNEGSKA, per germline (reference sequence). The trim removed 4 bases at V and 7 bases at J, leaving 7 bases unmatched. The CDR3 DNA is TGCAGTGCTACCACGGGACAGGGGGCGGACGGGGAGCTGTTTTTT. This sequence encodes CSATTGQGADGELFF.